These 10 T cell receptor beta chains were sequenced from one sample in a study of T-cell memory formation after mild COVID-19. TCRdb fed the 5' RACE reads into MiXCR, producing one record per CDR3 protein. The sample gives around 200,000 distinct CDR3 sequences, around 30% of which show up once; 9.5% to 12% is in the top ten. Sequencing was performed on PBMCs or a T cell subset sorted from them (not recorded which). The source is an adult woman who had mild COVID-19 (a few samples of this study predate the infection). Cell type and time point are not known.

This clonotype was seen more than once but under ten times. J is TRBJ2-7 and V is TRBV6-2 or TRBV6-3; 7 bases are shared with TRBD2. Germline V CDR1 and CDR2: MNHEY, SVGEGT. CDR3 length: 13 amino acids. Trimming took 7 bases from V and 5 from J; bases not matched to a gene: 8. Here the CDR3 DNA reads TGTGCCAGCAAGGCGGGGGTAAATCACGAGCAGTACTTC. Residues: CASKAGVNHEQYF.

The gene calls are TRBV5-1 and TRBJ2-1; D is tentatively TRBD1 or TRBD2 (6 bases each). Germline CDR1 SGHRS, CDR2 YFSETQ. This CDR3 region has 15 residues. Deletions cut 0 bases from V and 2 bases from J, with 9 bases between. The CDR3 DNA sequence: TGCGCCAGCAGCTTGGAGGGGGAGGCCTACAATGAGCAGTTCTTC. It translates to CASSLEGEAYNEQFF.

This sequence joins TRBV11-2 and TRBJ2-3, with D maybe TRBD2 (6 bases). This CDR3 region has 17 residues. V shed 5 bases and J shed 5 bases, with 23 bases lying between them. From germline, CDR1 is SGHAT and CDR2 FQNNGV. In nucleotides, the CDR3 is TGTGCCAGCAGCCGTGGAGCCTTGGCGGTGGGAGGAGATACGCAGTATTTT. It encodes CASSRGALAVGGDTQYF.

In its sample, this clonotype was seen a few times. J is TRBJ2-5 and V is TRBV30; D might be TRBD1 (6 bases). Trimming stripped 2 bases from V and 4 bases from J, with 14 bases between. CDR3 size: 14 residues. Germline CDR1 is GTSNPN and CDR2 is SVGIG (reference sequence). CDR3 bases: TGTGCCTGGAGTTTAACAGGGTCAGGAGAGACCCAGTACTTC. It translates to CAWSLTGSGETQYF. The entire variable domain, with the rest obtained from reference TRBV30 and TRBJ2-5, is as follows: SQTIHQWPATLVQPVGSPLSLECTVEGTSNPNLYWYRQAAGRGLQLLFYSVGIGQISSEVPQNLSASRPQDRQFILSSKKLLLSDSGFYLCAWSLTGSGETQYFGPGTRLLVL.

The V gene is TRBV11-3, the J gene TRBJ1-1; possibly TRBD1 for D (5 bases). V lost 3 bases and J 6 bases, leaving 11 bases between the germline ends. The CDR3 runs 13 residues. Germline lookup yields CDR1 SGHNT and CDR2 YENEEA. The CDR3 is CASSLVSGAEAFF. CDR3 coding DNA: TGTGCCAGCAGCTTGGTATCGGGGGCTGAAGCTTTCTTT.

This clonotype occurred a few times. The chain links TRBV21-1 to TRBJ1-5. TRBV21-1 is a known pseudogene. The CDR3 covers 19 residues. CDR3 bases: TGTGCCAGCAGCAAACTCCAAAAAAAGGGTATGATCCTCGATCAGCCCCAGCATTTT. As protein: CASSKLQKKGMILDQPQHF.

This rearrangement joins TRBV4-2 to TRBJ2-7; 9 bases fit TRBD1. CDR1 and CDR2 from the germline V gene are LGHNA and YNFKEQ. J gave up 0 bases and V 3 bases, and 6 bases lay outside the gene matches. The CDR3 covers 16 residues. CDR3 nucleotides: TGTGCCAGCAGCCATGGACAGGGGTCCTACTCCTACGAGCAGTACTTC. As protein: CASSHGQGSYSYEQYF.

This clonotype was detected a few times. The genes are TRBV20-1 and TRBJ1-2, with 7 nucleotides matching TRBD1. Looked up from germline, CDR1 is DFQATT and CDR2 is SNEGSKA (reference sequence). J gave up 8 bases and V 2 bases, and 5 bases lay outside the gene matches. The length of the CDR3 is 12 residues. CDR3 coding DNA: TGCAGTGCTAGACCGACAGGGCGAGGCTACACCTTC. It encodes CSARPTGRGYTF.

This clonotype was seen more than once but under ten times. The chain links TRBV11-2 to TRBJ2-1; D possibly corresponds to TRBD1 (5 bases). This CDR3 comprises 14 residues. The V gene lost 5 bases and the J gene lost 1 base, with 9 bases spanning the gap. From germline, CDR1 is SGHAT and CDR2 FQNNGV. The CDR3 DNA follows: TGTGCCAGCAGCCCTCAGGGTTCCTACAATGAGCAGTTCTTC. Translating gives CASSPQGSYNEQFF.

The rearrangement joins TRBV7-2 to TRBJ1-2; no clear D gene. From germline, CDR1 is SGHTA and CDR2 FQGNSA. The CDR3 spans 15 residues. The V gene lost 1 base and the J gene lost 2 bases, with 11 bases spanning the gap. The CDR3 DNA sequence: TGTGCCAGCAGCTTAGACTGGGCGGCGAACTATGGCTACACCTTC. Translated, it gives CASSLDWAANYGYTF.